These 27 T cell receptor beta chains were all obtained from the same sample, sequenced in a study of blood T cells in healthy people across ages. The authors ran a second PCR of roughly 6 to 12 cycles using a sample-barcoded 5' primer and a J-beta primer mix. From the 5' RACE reads, TCRdb called clonotypes with MiXCR, one entry per CDR3 protein. The sample has roughly 1.5 million distinct CDR3 sequences; around 40% are singletons. The sequenced sample was blood. The receptors shown here come from a woman aged 18 to 35 in good health.

Remarks on this clonotype: One junction end disagrees with the germline gene, perhaps due to a read error. The chain joins TRBV7-9 to TRBJ2-5, with D uncertain. Looked up from germline, CDR1 is SEHNR and CDR2 is FQNEAQ (reference sequence). There are 14 residues in the CDR3. CDR3 DNA sequence: TGTGCCAACAGCTTCCGGACGATCCAAGAGACCCAGTACTTC. Translating gives CANSFRTIQETQYF.

The sample holds a few counts of this clonotype. The rearrangement uses TRBV6-5 and TRBJ2-5; 11 nucleotides match TRBD2. Germline V CDR1 and CDR2: MNHEY, SVGAGI. V gave up 7 bases and J gave up 11 bases; unmatched junction bases: 15. The CDR3 consists of 15 residues. CDR3 sequence reads: CASTWGLAAINEQYF. As DNA, the CDR3 is TGTGCCAGCACCTGGGGACTAGCGGCTATCAATGAGCAGTACTTC.

This chain uses TRBV7-9 with TRBJ2-5, with TRBD2 as a possible D gene (5 bases). The CDR3 contains 14 residues. Germline V gives CDR1 SEHNR, CDR2 FQNEAQ (reference sequence). Trimming took off 0 bases at V and 3 bases at J, with 8 bases between the two ends. This CDR3 is CASSLASGEETQYF. The CDR3 nucleotides read TGTGCCAGCAGCTTAGCGTCCGGGGAAGAGACCCAGTACTTC.

CDR3 nucleotide sequence: TGCAGTGCTGTAGGGAGAAAGAACACTGAAGCTTTCTTT. Protein sequence: CSAVGRKNTEAFF. The chain uses TRBV20-1 and TRBJ1-1, with no clear D. V lost 5 bases and J 1 base, leaving 11 bases between the germline ends. This CDR3 region has 13 residues. CDR1 is DFQATT, CDR2 SNEGSKA, per germline (reference sequence).

This clonotype has just a few counts. The rearrangement uses TRBV18 and TRBJ2-1; D gene unclear. This CDR3 spans 14 amino acids. The germline V gene has CDR1 KGHSH and CDR2 LQKENI. V was pared by 3 bases and J by 8 bases, with 14 bases between. CDR3 protein: CASSPVVANDEQFF. The CDR3 region has the DNA TGTGCCAGCTCACCTGTGGTAGCAAACGATGAGCAGTTCTTC. The full variable domain, its missing parts supplied by reference TRBV18 and TRBJ2-1, is NAGVMQNPRHLVRRRGQEARLRCSPMKGHSHVYWYRQLPEEGLKFMVYLQKENIIDESGMPKERFSAEFPKEGPSILRIQQVVRGDSAAYFCASSPVVANDEQFFGPGTRLTVL.

In its sample, this clonotype was seen once. One end of the junction varies from germline; a read error may be responsible. The gene calls are TRBV12-3 or TRBV12-4 and TRBJ1-1; no definite D call. This CDR3 is 13 amino acids long. As DNA, the CDR3 is TGTACCAGCAGTGTAGGGATCTCCACTGAAGCTTTCTTT. Amino acid sequence: CTSSVGISTEAFF.

The chain combines TRBV3-1 with TRBJ2-3; tentatively, D is TRBD2 (7 bases). V was pared by 3 bases and J by 4 bases, with 17 bases between. The CDR3 has 16 amino acids. Germline CDR1 reads LGHDT; CDR2 reads YNNKEL (reference sequence). This chain's CDR3 is CASSHPLGGGPDTQYF. CDR3 in DNA: TGTGCCAGCAGCCACCCCTTGGGGGGGGGCCCAGATACGCAGTATTTT.

This chain connects TRBV18 to TRBJ2-1; 7 nucleotides match TRBD1. CDR1 KGHSH and CDR2 LQKENI come from the germline V gene. V lost 2 bases and J lost 0; bases outside the gene matches: 4. This CDR3 has 16 amino acids. CDR3 sequence: CASSPGTDYSYNEQFF. The CDR3 DNA reads TGTGCCAGCTCACCAGGGACAGACTACTCCTACAATGAGCAGTTCTTC.

The rearrangement uses TRBV4-2 and TRBJ2-2; 9 positions agree with TRBD1. Germline V CDR1 and CDR2: LGHNA, YNFKEQ. CDR3 length: 16 residues. V dropped 2 bases and J dropped 6; count of bases not matched to a gene: 7. The CDR3 nucleotides read TGTGCCAGCAGCCAATCGGGACAGGGAGTAGCCGGGGAGCTGTTTTTT. Residues: CASSQSGQGVAGELFF.

The chain employs TRBV7-8 and TRBJ2-7; TRBD1 might be the D (6 bases). The length of the CDR3 is 15 residues. V lost 0 bases and J 3 bases, leaving 12 bases between the germline ends. The germline V gene has CDR1 SGHVS and CDR2 FQNEAQ. CDR3 protein: CASSLARTASYEQYF. The CDR3 DNA is TGTGCCAGCAGCTTAGCTAGGACAGCTAGCTACGAGCAGTACTTC.

Note on this clonotype: A far larger clone lies a single base away; this is likely a read error. The rearrangement links TRBV12-3 or TRBV12-4 to TRBJ2-1; 10 nucleotides agree with TRBD2. The CDR3 consists of 14 residues. V shed 7 bases and J 3 bases; nucleotides not matched to a gene: 3. CDR3 region: CASNRTSGYNEQFF. For the CDR3, the DNA is TGTGCCAGCAACCGGACTAGCGGCTACAATGAGCAGTTCTTC.

As to this clonotype: The junction departs from the called germline gene at one end, perhaps through a read error. The rearrangement links TRBV7-7 to TRBJ2-5; TRBD1 or TRBD2 may be the D gene (5 bases each). Matching the DNA end better, TRBJ2-4 makes the J call doubtful. The CDR3 sequence is 18 residues long. Germline CDR1 and CDR2: SSHAT and FNYEAQ (reference sequence). CDR3 nucleotide sequence: TGTGCTAGCAGCTTAGTCAGGGTGAGGGCTCTTGGCAAAAACATTCAGTACTTC. The encoded protein is CASSLVRVRALGKNIQYF.

The V call is TRBV6-2 or TRBV6-3, the J call TRBJ1-2; no clear D. This CDR3 has 15 residues. V gave up 4 bases and J gave up 8 bases, with 20 bases separating them. Germline V gene lookup returns CDR1 MNHEY and CDR2 SVGEGT. CDR3 sequence: CASSSPFRGLIGYTF. The CDR3 nucleotides are TGTGCCAGCAGTTCGCCCTTTCGGGGTCTAATCGGCTACACCTTC.

The V call is TRBV2, the J call TRBJ2-5; 7 bases map to TRBD1. The J call may not be correct, given that the DNA end is closer to TRBJ2-7. The germline V gene has CDR1 SNHLY and CDR2 FYNNEI. The CDR3 spans 15 residues. In nucleotides, the CDR3 is TGTGCCAGCAGCACACGCGTCGACAGGGTCCACGAGCAGTACTTC. Translated: CASSTRVDRVHEQYF.

This clonotype was counted a few times. The rearrangement links TRBV6-5 to TRBJ2-7; D is undetermined. The CDR3 contains 12 residues. Trimming took 4 bases from V and 5 from J, leaving 9 bases between them. The germline V gene has CDR1 MNHEY and CDR2 SVGAGI. The CDR3 DNA follows: TGTGCCAGCAGTTCCTATTCGGACGAGCAGTACTTC. This sequence encodes CASSSYSDEQYF.

The gene calls are TRBV4-1 and TRBJ1-4, with a tentative D call TRBD1 (6 bases). The germline CDR1 and CDR2 sequences are MGHRA and YSYEKL. Trimming removed 1 base at V and 7 bases at J, with 16 bases between. This CDR3 region has 16 residues. The CDR3, as DNA: TGCGCCAGCAGCCAAGCCCGAGGACAGTTTAGTGAAAAACTGTTTTTT. It yields the protein CASSQARGQFSEKLFF.

The chain recombines TRBV7-9 with TRBJ2-5; D perhaps matches TRBD1 (5 bases). CDR1 and CDR2 (germline): SEHNR, FQNEAQ (reference sequence). Trimming left V 0 bases short and J 7 bases short, with 12 bases between. The CDR3 is 14 amino acids. As DNA, the CDR3 is TGTGCCAGCAGCTTAGCGGACATTTGGGGGACCCAGTACTTC. This encodes CASSLADIWGTQYF.

The chain combines TRBV29-1 with TRBJ1-2, with D perhaps matching TRBD1 (5 bases). Germline V CDR1 and CDR2: SQVTM, ANQGSEA. This CDR3 comprises 13 residues. V was clipped by 6 bases and J by 6 bases, with 17 bases between them. The CDR3 sequence: CSVPDIVLDGYTF. The DNA for the CDR3 is TGCAGCGTCCCGGACATAGTCTTGGATGGCTACACCTTC.

CDR3 DNA: TGTGCCAGCACAGTTTCCGGGCTCGAAAACATTCAGTACTTC. Protein sequence: CASTVSGLENIQYF. This chain joins TRBV12-3 or TRBV12-4 and TRBJ2-5; D is uncertain. The J call is in doubt because the DNA end fits TRBJ2-4 better. There are 14 residues in the CDR3.

The J gene is TRBJ2-2, the V gene TRBV20-1; D possibly uses TRBD1 or TRBD2 (5 bases each). The CDR3 is 13 residues long. The germline V and J ends were trimmed by 2 bases and 7 bases, with 11 bases remaining between them. Germline CDR1 is DFQATT and CDR2 is SNEGSKA (reference sequence). The CDR3 nucleotides are TGCAGTGCTAGAAACGGGGCCGGCGGGGAGCTGTTTTTT. Translation gives CSARNGAGGELFF.

In this sample, this clonotype turned up a few times. V and J are TRBV7-3 and TRBJ2-1; no clear D gene. V was clipped by 1 base and J by 7 bases, with 8 bases between them. Germline V CDR1 and CDR2: SGHTA, FQGTGA. The CDR3 runs to 13 residues. The CDR3 DNA reads TGTGCCAGCAGCTTAAAATGGGGTAATGAGCAGTTCTTC. The encoded protein is CASSLKWGNEQFF.

The chain recombines TRBV10-3 with TRBJ2-7; 13 nucleotides line up with TRBD2. The CDR3 covers 19 residues. V was clipped by 1 base and J by 0 bases; unmatched bases: 9. Germline loops: CDR1 ENHRY, CDR2 SYGVKD. The CDR3 spells CAISELGTSGIPSSYEQYF. The CDR3 DNA is TGTGCCATCAGTGAGTTGGGGACTAGCGGGATCCCCAGCTCCTACGAGCAGTACTTC.

This clonotype was found a few times. The CDR3 loop is CASSQTGAAGQPQHF. The CDR3 DNA reads TGTGCCAGCAGTCAAACAGGGGCTGCTGGTCAGCCCCAGCATTTT. This chain uses TRBV27 with TRBJ1-5; 7 bases are shared with TRBD1. CDR1 is MNHEY and CDR2 is SMNVEV in the germline V gene (reference sequence). The junction had 10 bases not matched to a gene; V was cut back by 5 bases and J by 6 bases. There are 15 residues in the CDR3.

V gene TRBV2 combines with J gene TRBJ2-7; D is unclear. Germline CDR1 is SNHLY and CDR2 is FYNNEI. The CDR3 has 12 residues. V lost 2 bases and J lost 5, with 7 bases in between. The DNA of the CDR3 is TGTGCCAGCAGTGAACAGGTCGACGAGCAGTACTTC. Its translation: CASSEQVDEQYF.

The sample holds a few counts of this clonotype. V usage is TRBV29-1 and J usage is TRBJ1-1; possibly TRBD1 for D (5 bases). V lost 3 bases and J 3 bases, leaving 8 bases between the germline ends. Per the germline V gene, CDR1 is SQVTM and CDR2 is ANQGSEA. CDR3 length: 12 amino acids. CDR3 protein: CSVEGLDTEAFF. The CDR3 coding sequence is TGCAGCGTTGAGGGGCTGGACACTGAAGCTTTCTTT.

This clonotype was seen only a few times. The chain has TRBV28 and TRBJ2-5; D possibly corresponds to TRBD2 (5 bases). TRBJ2-7 matches the DNA end more closely, so the J call is doubtful. The CDR3 contains 12 residues. Looked up from germline, CDR1 is MDHEN and CDR2 is SYDVKM. DNA of the CDR3: TGTGCCAGCCTTAGCGCGTGGTACGAGCAGTACTTC. It yields the protein CASLSAWYEQYF.

The chain couples TRBV9 to TRBJ2-2; 7 bases agree with TRBD2. This CDR3 comprises 18 residues. Germline CDR1 SGDLS, CDR2 YYNGEE. Trimming removed 4 bases from V and 7 bases from J; junction bases left unmatched: 19. CDR3 residues: CASSRRSESSGTYGELFF. In DNA, the CDR3 is TGTGCCAGCAGCAGGAGGAGTGAATCAAGCGGGACCTACGGGGAGCTGTTTTTT. Using reference TRBV9 and TRBJ2-2 for the parts outside the CDR3, the full variable domain is DSGVTQTPKHLITATGQRVTLRCSPRSGDLSVYWYQQSLDQGLQFLIQYYNGEERAKGNILERFSAQQFPDLHSELNLSSLELGDSALYFCASSRRSESSGTYGELFFGEGSRLTVL.